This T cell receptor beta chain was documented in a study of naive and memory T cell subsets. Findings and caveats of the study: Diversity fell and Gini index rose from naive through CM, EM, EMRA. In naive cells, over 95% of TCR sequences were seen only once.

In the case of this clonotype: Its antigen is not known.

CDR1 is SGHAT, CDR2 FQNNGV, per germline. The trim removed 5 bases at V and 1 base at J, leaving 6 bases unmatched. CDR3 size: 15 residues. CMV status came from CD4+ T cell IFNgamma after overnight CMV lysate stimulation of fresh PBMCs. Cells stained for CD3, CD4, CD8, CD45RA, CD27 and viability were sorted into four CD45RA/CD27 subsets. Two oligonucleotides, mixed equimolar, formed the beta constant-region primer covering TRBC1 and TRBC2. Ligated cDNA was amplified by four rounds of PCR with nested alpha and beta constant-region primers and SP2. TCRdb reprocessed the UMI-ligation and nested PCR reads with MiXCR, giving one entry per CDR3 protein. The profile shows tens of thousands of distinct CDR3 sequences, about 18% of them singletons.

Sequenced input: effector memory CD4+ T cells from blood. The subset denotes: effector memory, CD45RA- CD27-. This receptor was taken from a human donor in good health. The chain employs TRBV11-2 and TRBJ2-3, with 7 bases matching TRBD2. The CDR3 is CASSARDYRTDTQYF. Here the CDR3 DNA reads TGTGCCAGCAGCGCCCGGGACTACCGCACAGATACGCAGTATTTT.